The T cell receptor (beta chain) described here comes from a study of shared clonotypes between healthy human individuals. Repertoires were generated with immunoSEQ multiplex PCR, while TCRdb's copy carries only in-frame clones and drops some. This table holds approximately 88,000 clones, 60% to 70% found once. About this clone: Other DNA sequences in this sample translate to the same CDR3.

The specimen sequenced was memory CD8+ T cells sorted from blood. Regarding subset: CD45RO+ cells pooled with CCR7-negative TemRA cells. The TCR was taken from a man aged 25 to 45 in good health.

This chain's CDR3 is CATSRDRGGEKLFF. In nucleotides, the CDR3 is TGTGCCACCAGCAGGGACAGGGGTGGAGAAAAACTGTTTTTT. This chain connects TRBV15 to TRBJ1-4; 9 bases are shared with TRBD1. Germline V gene lookup returns CDR1 LNHNV and CDR2 YYDKDF (reference sequence). V was clipped by 3 bases and J by 8 bases; unmatched bases: 4. The CDR3 has 14 residues.